This T cell receptor (beta chain) was profiled in a study of response to subunit inactivated influenza vaccine. From the RT-PCR reads, TCRdb called clonotypes with MiXCR, one entry per CDR3 protein. The table lists roughly 290,000 distinct CDR3 sequences, 21% of them singletons. V lost 3 bases and J lost 8, with 13 bases in between. This CDR3 is 14 amino acids long. Comments on this clonotype: Its cognate antigen is unknown.

Broader study findings: The authors put forward the suggestion that each seasonal influenza vaccination may bring in only a limited number of new T cells.

Sequencing used PBMCs from blood, obtained 21 months after vaccination. V is TRBV12-3 or TRBV12-4 and J is TRBJ1-4; D not certain. The receptor comes from a man aged 45 to 75 who received an inactivated influenza vaccine. The CDR3 sequence is CASSFGSKREKLFF. The DNA for the CDR3 is TGTGCCAGCAGTTTTGGAAGTAAAAGGGAAAAACTGTTTTTT.